These 9 T cell receptor beta chains were all obtained from the same sample, sequenced in a study of human T cells and chemical hapten exposure. In TCRdb, the RACE reads were re-called with MiXCR into one record per CDR3 protein. The sample has about 190,000 distinct CDR3 sequences; around a quarter are singletons. Time point given: patch test 3, about 24 weeks after DPC sensitization. The treatment denotes: therapeutic diphenylcyclopropenone sensitization with weekly scalp DPC. The sample here was whole blood, taken in connection with sensitization to the hapten diphenylcyclopropenone (DPC). The receptor set was obtained from a woman in her thirties or forties with alopecia areata. Some clones in this sample may be carry-over from other donors' samples.

The rearrangement joins TRBV6-2 or TRBV6-3 to TRBJ1-1; D is unclear. This CDR3 contains 14 residues. V lost 6 bases and J lost 0, with 11 bases in between. Germline V lookup: CDR1 MNHEY, CDR2 SVGEGT. In DNA, the CDR3 is TGTGCCAGCAGGTTCAGAGCTATGAACACTGAAGCTTTCTTT. Its translation is CASRFRAMNTEAFF.

The rearrangement links TRBV29-1 to TRBJ2-2; 10 bases are a match to TRBD1. The CDR3 covers 13 residues. Trimming removed 6 bases from V and 4 bases from J; junction bases left unmatched: 2. Germline assignment: CDR1 SQVTM and CDR2 ANQGSEA. CDR3 in amino acids: CSVGTGVTGELFF. The CDR3 bases are TGCAGCGTAGGGACAGGGGTCACCGGGGAGCTGTTTTTT.

This clonotype was recorded a few times. J is TRBJ1-1 and V is TRBV3-1, with D perhaps TRBD1 (5 bases). This CDR3 is 14 amino acids long. Trimming removed 4 bases from V and 2 bases from J, with 11 bases in between. The germline gives CDR1 LGHDT, CDR2 YNNKEL (reference sequence). Here the CDR3 DNA reads TGTGCCAGCAGCCTAGGGGAGATAAACACTGAAGCTTTCTTT. Protein: CASSLGEINTEAFF.

The CDR3 sequence is CASSRGGQWAATDTQYF. In DNA form, the CDR3 reads TGCGCCAGCAGCCGTGGGGGACAGTGGGCCGCCACAGATACGCAGTATTTT. The rearrangement links TRBV5-1 to TRBJ2-3; 7 positions match TRBD1. This CDR3 spans 17 amino acids. Trimming at V came to 4 bases and at J to 2 bases, leaving 13 bases not matched to a gene. Per the germline V gene, CDR1 is SGHRS and CDR2 is YFSETQ.

This chain connects TRBV2 to TRBJ2-7; D unresolved. CDR1 and CDR2 (germline): SNHLY, FYNNEI. The ends were cut back, 4 bases at V and 6 bases at J, with 10 bases in the middle. The CDR3 covers 12 residues. CDR3 coding DNA: TGTGCCAGCAGTGTACCCCCGGGCGAGCAGTACTTC. Its protein product is CASSVPPGEQYF.

This chain uses TRBV7-9 with TRBJ2-5; the match to TRBD1 covers 10 bases. Trimming at V came to 5 bases and at J to 4 bases, leaving 13 bases not matched to a gene. Germline V gene data show CDR1 as SEHNR and CDR2 as FQNEAQ (reference sequence). The CDR3 consists of 17 residues. The CDR3 here is CASSPRLGQGRGETQYF. The CDR3 nucleotides read TGTGCCAGCAGCCCCCGATTGGGACAGGGGAGGGGAGAGACCCAGTACTTC.

The rearrangement links TRBV7-9 to TRBJ1-2; possibly TRBD1 for D (6 bases). V lost 1 base and J 4 bases, leaving 7 bases between the germline ends. The germline CDR1 and CDR2 sequences are SEHNR and FQNEAQ (reference sequence). CDR3 length: 13 residues. The chain's CDR3 is CASSLGDTYGYTF. In DNA, the CDR3 is TGTGCCAGCAGCTTAGGGGACACCTATGGCTACACCTTC.

The chain recombines TRBV10-2 with TRBJ1-1; D call uncertain. The germline V gene encodes CDR1 WSHSY and CDR2 SAAADI. The V and J ends lost 10 bases and 4 bases respectively, with 22 bases between them. The CDR3 extends over 15 amino acids. The CDR3: CATVRDRALGTEAFF. The CDR3, as DNA: TGCGCCACCGTCCGAGATAGGGCGCTGGGCACTGAAGCTTTCTTT.

This clonotype was detected only once. This rearrangement joins TRBV6-2 or TRBV6-3 to TRBJ2-1, with D uncertain. V was shortened by 2 bases and J by 6 bases, with 5 bases between the two germline ends. The CDR3 sequence is 12 residues long. Looked up from germline, CDR1 is MNHEY and CDR2 is SVGEGT. CDR3 amino acids: CASSYPVNEQFF. CDR3 nucleotide sequence: TGTGCCAGCAGTTACCCCGTCAATGAGCAGTTCTTC.